The rows below give T cell receptor beta chains drawn from one sample of a study of blood T cell repertoires in COVID-19. TCRdb's copy holds only in-frame clones and misses some; the assay was immunoSEQ multiplex PCR. This sample has 310,000 or so clones, with roughly 89% found just once. Sequencing was performed on peripheral blood. Receptors were obtained from a young man with COVID-19, enrolled during active disease. Both conserved end residues are part of each CDR3.

v_call	j_call	cdr3_aa
TRBV18	TRBJ1-4	CASSLIATNEKLFF
TRBV5-4	TRBJ1-6	CASSLGRGLNSPLHF
TRBV5-4	TRBJ2-7	CASSFASSYEQYF
TRBV7-9	TRBJ2-7	CASSLTGAYEQYF
TRBV18	TRBJ1-1	CASSPPQVNTEAFF
TRBV7-3	TRBJ2-6	CASSSGTTGANVLTF
TRBV6-5	TRBJ2-7	CASSYSGQGRAYEQYF
TRBV15	TRBJ2-5	CATSPRWGAQETQYF
TRBV6-5	TRBJ2-7	CASSSRSYEQYF
TRBV5-4	TRBJ2-1	CASSDGLGWGNEQFF
TRBV19	TRBJ1-2	CASSLGTDRFGYTF
TRBV4-1	TRBJ2-5	CASSQDSGQGGETQYF
TRBV28	TRBJ2-3	CASSLEASGSDGDTQYF
TRBV5-4	TRBJ1-5	CASSQSPNREDQPQHF
TRBV6-1	TRBJ2-1	CASSEGAQGEQFF
TRBV7-7	TRBJ2-3	CASSQGASTDTQYF
TRBV28	TRBJ2-4	CASSRTSLAKNIQYF
TRBV11-1	TRBJ2-7	CASSLEVGLYEQYF
TRBV19	TRBJ2-3	CASSYGQGGNTQYF
TRBV5-1	TRBJ1-1	CASSLASAGNTEAFF
TRBV19	TRBJ1-2	CASSSRDAANYGYTF
TRBV2	TRBJ1-5	CASSAHRGYSNQPQHF
TRBV4-2	TRBJ2-7	CASSQSRETYEQYF
TRBV5-4	TRBJ1-1	CASSFPGTGRQTEAFF
TRBV10-3	TRBJ1-1	CAIRPGTPNTEAFF
TRBV7-9	TRBJ2-2	CASSPHAGQGAQIGELFF
TRBV18	TRBJ2-2	CASSPPGQVANTGELFF
TRBV5-1	TRBJ1-1	CASSADGQGASEAFF
TRBV2	TRBJ1-5	CASYFSREEVGGSNQPQHF
TRBV4-3	TRBJ1-2	CASSQSSDNYGYTF
TRBV11-3	TRBJ2-1	CASSLRSDSYNEQFF
TRBV25-1	TRBJ2-3	CASSEYQGSDTQYF
TRBV9	TRBJ2-6	CASSGHRERGSGANVLTF
TRBV5-6	TRBJ1-2	CASSLNGINGYTF
TRBV4-3	TRBJ2-1	CASSQAWGVGEQFF
TRBV19	TRBJ1-4	CASSITGFPEKLFF
TRBV2	TRBJ2-7	CASSEVRSYEQYF
TRBV24-1	TRBJ2-7	CATSDRTANSYEQYF
TRBV15	TRBJ1-4	CATSAGTVRSNEKLFF
TRBV11-2	TRBJ2-1	CASSLAQGKFNEQFF
TRBV14	TRBJ2-7	CASSLGTGGEQYF
TRBV6-5	TRBJ2-5	CASSYRTSGSLETQYF
TRBV7-2	TRBJ1-2	CASSLAHGTHGYTF
TRBV14	TRBJ1-2	CASSQKTTGGTGYTF
TRBV4-3	TRBJ2-1	CASSQDFYRYNEQFF